The 2 T cell receptor beta chains given below trace back to one sample, sequenced in a study of shared clonotypes between healthy human individuals. Only in-frame clones appear in the TCRdb table, and some are missing; sequencing was by immunoSEQ multiplex PCR. The table has roughly 1.4 million clones, approximately 98.5% seen once. Sample: naive CD4+ T cells sorted from blood. The subset is: CD45RA+ positively selected. The receptor set was obtained from a young man in good health.

This clone was detected once. This chain joins TRBV10-2 and TRBJ1-2; 7 bases map to TRBD1. V lost 6 bases, J lost 4 bases, and 5 bases stayed unmatched. CDR1 and CDR2 from the germline V gene are WSHSY and SAAADI. CDR3 length: 13 residues. CDR3 nucleotide sequence: TGCGCCAGCAGGAAGACAGGGAGCTATGGCTACACCTTC. The encoded protein is CASRKTGSYGYTF.

The chain joins TRBV14 to TRBJ2-1; D gene uncertain. Per germline, CDR1 SGHDN and CDR2 FVKESK. The CDR3 extends over 15 amino acids. V was trimmed by 0 bases and J by 0 bases, leaving 6 bases between them. The CDR3: CASSQDPSSYNEQFF. The CDR3 bases are TGTGCCAGCAGCCAAGACCCCAGCTCCTACAATGAGCAGTTCTTC. The full variable domain, with the rest looked up from reference TRBV14 and TRBJ2-1, is EAGVTQFPSHSVIEKGQTVTLRCDPISGHDNLYWYRRVMGKEIKFLLHFVKESKQDESGMPNNRFLAERTGGTYSTLKVQPAELEDSGVYFCASSQDPSSYNEQFFGPGTRLTVL.